This TCR beta chain was recorded in a study of a mutant IDH1 vaccine in newly diagnosed glioma. Across the study: Before enrollment, the patients had been treated with radiotherapy alone, temozolomide alone, or both together. Most of them had received both.

To note about this clone: Its antigen remains unknown.

Here immunoSEQ multiplex PCR was the method, and the copy in TCRdb shows in-frame clones only, minus some. The sample has approximately 70,000 clones, 84% seen once. V lost 5 bases to trimming and J lost 1 base; unmatched junction nucleotides: 10. The CDR3 extends over 17 amino acids. Per the germline V gene, CDR1 is SGHRS and CDR2 is YFSETQ. As for time point: week 23, last vaccination. A 20-mer mutant IDH1 peptide at 300 ug was injected subcutaneously with topical imiquimod. Each tumor in the donors was a new WHO grade 3 or 4 astrocytoma, IDH1-mutant and ATRX-lost. The input for sequencing was PBMCs, taken from a glioma patient whose treatment included an IDH1 peptide vaccine. The clonotype was recovered from a man in his late teens or twenties with glioma. The V gene is TRBV5-1, the J gene TRBJ2-5; 11 bases are shared with TRBD2. DNA of the CDR3: TGCGCCAGCAGTAAATCCGGGACTAGCGGAGCCCAAGAGACCCAGTACTTC. As protein: CASSKSGTSGAQETQYF.